This T cell receptor (beta chain) was recovered during a study of T cell responses to AZD1222 COVID-19 vaccine. Whole-study results and caveats: Without day 14 samples, only post-peak T cell repertoires were studied.

Comment on this clone: The antigen is undetermined.

The assay was immunoSEQ multiplex PCR, and TCRdb's table has in-frame clones only and misses some. The top ten hold about 3% of the sample, which has approximately 140,000 clones, roughly 90% seen once. The V and J ends lost 3 bases and 7 bases respectively, with 12 bases between them. The CDR3 has 13 amino acids. Germline V gives CDR1 SGHAT, CDR2 FQDESV (reference sequence). The sample in question was peripheral blood, obtained on day 0 of AZD1222 vaccination. This chain connects TRBV11-1 to TRBJ2-5, with D perhaps matching TRBD1 or TRBD2 (5 bases each). The TCR was taken from an adult in good health. The CDR3 region has the DNA TGTGCCAGCAGCTTCGGGACCAGCGGGACCCAGTACTTC. Protein: CASSFGTSGTQYF.